The T cell receptor beta chain under discussion was sequenced for a study of tumor-infiltrating lymphocytes in primary liver carcinoma. Overall study results and limits: The samples were not sorted (they were bulk), so CD4+ and CD8+ repertoires were not compared.

CDR3 size: 15 residues. Germline CDR1 SGHNT, CDR2 YYREEE (reference sequence). This clonotype was picked up many times. Its specificity is unknown. One end of the junction varies from germline; a read error may be responsible. The investigators made TCR beta cDNA from approximately 0.5 ug total RNA, using a constant-region primer. Libraries for TCR beta were built through three nested multiplex PCR rounds, which together made up a slightly modified ARM-PCR procedure. In the first two PCR rounds, TRBV1-TRBV30 forward primers were paired with a C-beta reverse primer, and each round lasted roughly 10 cycles. MiXCR, run by TCRdb on the multiplex PCR reads, gives a single entry per CDR3 protein. The repertoire holds fewer than 400,000 distinct CDR3 sequences, with 65% as singletons. Blood RNA was derived from unsorted whole blood, and germline DNA was extracted too.

This rearrangement joins TRBV5-4 to TRBJ2-1, with 11 bases matching TRBD2. The sequence derives from a man aged 40-50 years with primary liver carcinoma and hepatitis B virus infection. Sequenced sample: peripheral blood. The CDR3 DNA is TGCGCCAGCAGCCCGGGACTAGCGGATTACAATGAGCAGTTCTTC. It is translated as CASSPGLADYNEQFF.